This T cell receptor (beta chain) was captured in a study of T cells after yellow fever vaccination. Study-wide results and limits: Abundant bulk-derived clonotypes could contaminate FACS-sorted repertoires.

CDR1 DFQATT and CDR2 SNEGSKA come from the germline V gene (reference sequence). The trim removed 0 bases at V and 5 bases at J, leaving 1 base unmatched. The CDR3 extends over 14 amino acids. Each CDR3 protein gets one entry after TCRdb re-called the 5' RACE reads with MiXCR. Among 610,000 or so distinct CDR3 sequences listed, about 12% were seen once. On this clonotype: What it binds is not known.

The chain links TRBV20-1 to TRBJ2-5; the match to TRBD2 covers 12 bases. This TCR derives from a man aged 25-45 years who received the YFV17D yellow fever vaccine. The sample was PBMCs, taken on the day of the yellow fever booster vaccination. This CDR3 is CSARELAGGETQYF. DNA of the CDR3: TGCAGTGCTAGAGAACTAGCGGGGGGCGAGACCCAGTACTTC.